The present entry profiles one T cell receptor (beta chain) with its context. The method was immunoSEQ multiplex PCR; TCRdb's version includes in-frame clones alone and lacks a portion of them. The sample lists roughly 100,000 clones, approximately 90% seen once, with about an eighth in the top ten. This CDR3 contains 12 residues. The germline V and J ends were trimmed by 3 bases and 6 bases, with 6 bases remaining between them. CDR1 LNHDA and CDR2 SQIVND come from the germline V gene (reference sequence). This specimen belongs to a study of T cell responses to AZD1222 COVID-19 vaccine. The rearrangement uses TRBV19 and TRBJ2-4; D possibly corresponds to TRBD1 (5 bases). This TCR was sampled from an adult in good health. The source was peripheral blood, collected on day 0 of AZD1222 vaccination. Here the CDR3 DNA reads TGTGCCAGTAGTATGGGGCTAAACATTCAGTACTTC. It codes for CASSMGLNIQYF.